These 29 T cell receptor beta chains share one sample of origin, sequenced in a study of shared clonotypes between healthy human individuals. Libraries were prepared by immunoSEQ multiplex PCR; TCRdb keeps only in-frame clonotypes and omits some of them. The profile shows under 1,100,000 clones, 70% to 80% of them singletons. Input material: memory CD4+ T cells from PBMCs. Subset meaning: CD45RA-negative fraction. These receptors were collected from a man aged 18 to 30 in good health. Some clones in this sample may be carry-over from other donors' samples.

The chain has TRBV10-3 and TRBJ1-3; D gene ambiguous. CDR1 is ENHRY, CDR2 SYGVKD, per germline. V dropped 1 base and J dropped 7 bases, with 8 bases sitting between them. The CDR3 is 13 amino acids. The CDR3 DNA reads TGTGCCATCAGTGAGTACTCGAAGAACACCATATATTTT. Its translation: CAISEYSKNTIYF.

This clone was seen a handful of times. The chain uses TRBV28 and TRBJ1-5; the match to TRBD1 covers 8 bases. This CDR3 is 14 amino acids long. Germline V gene data show CDR1 as MDHEN and CDR2 as SYDVKM. The V segment lost 7 bases and the J segment 2 bases; nucleotides outside the gene matches: 4. The DNA of the CDR3 is TGTGCCAGCACTACGGGACAGGGCAATCAGCCCCAGCATTTT. Protein: CASTTGQGNQPQHF.

V is TRBV6-1 and J is TRBJ2-4; 7 nucleotides line up with TRBD1. The CDR3 runs 17 residues. V gave up 3 bases and J gave up 3 bases; unmatched junction bases: 11. Germline values: CDR1 MNHNS, CDR2 SASEGT. The DNA of the CDR3 is TGTGCCAGCAGTGAGACAGGGTGGGGGTTGGACAAAAACATTCAGTACTTC. Translating gives CASSETGWGLDKNIQYF.

This chain links TRBV6-6 with TRBJ2-7; the match to TRBD1 covers 7 bases. Germline assignment: CDR1 MNHNY and CDR2 SVGAGI (reference sequence). The CDR3 loop spans 14 amino acids. With 0 bases clipped from V and 7 bases from J, the junction kept 6 bases outside the gene matches. The CDR3 sequence: CASSYSVGTVEQYF. The DNA for the CDR3 is TGTGCCAGCAGTTACTCAGTGGGGACAGTTGAGCAGTACTTC.

This chain uses TRBV27 with TRBJ1-2; D is perhaps TRBD1 (5 bases). The CDR3 length is 14 residues. Germline V CDR1 and CDR2: MNHEY, SMNVEV (reference sequence). V lost 8 bases and J 4 bases, leaving 17 bases between the germline ends. The CDR3: CASGVVRVGYGYTF. The CDR3 coding sequence is TGTGCCAGCGGGGTCGTCAGGGTTGGCTATGGCTACACCTTC.

The chain links TRBV5-1 to TRBJ2-1; a possible D gene is TRBD1 (5 bases). Deletions cut 2 bases from V and 2 bases from J, with 8 bases between. This CDR3 comprises 14 residues. CDR1 is SGHRS and CDR2 is YFSETQ in the germline V gene. CDR3 in amino acids: CASSFQGAYNEQFF. As DNA, the CDR3 is TGCGCCAGCAGCTTCCAAGGGGCCTACAATGAGCAGTTCTTC.

The V gene is TRBV7-3, the J gene TRBJ2-5; possibly TRBD2 for D (6 bases). Trimming shortened V by 5 bases and J by 5 bases, and 12 bases separated the two germline ends. There are 13 residues in the CDR3. Germline lookup yields CDR1 SGHTA and CDR2 FQGTGA. The CDR3 loop reads CASSPGAEETQYF. The CDR3 DNA reads TGTGCCAGCAGCCCGGGAGCCGAGGAGACCCAGTACTTC. Supplemented by reference TRBV7-3 and TRBJ2-5, the full variable domain reads GAGVSQTPSNKVTEKGKYVELRCDPISGHTALYWYRQSLGQGPEFLIYFQGTGAADDSGLPNDRFFAVRPEGSVSTLKIQRTERGDSAVYLCASSPGAEETQYFGPGTRLLVL.

There are a few counts of this clone. The same CDR3 arises from other DNA sequences in this sample as well. The chain employs TRBV27 and TRBJ2-5, with D hard to call. The CDR3 has 14 amino acids. In germline, CDR1 is MNHEY, CDR2 SMNVEV (reference sequence). V gave up 2 bases and J gave up 5 bases, with 12 bases separating them. The CDR3 DNA sequence: TGTGCCAGCAGTTTAAACCTACTGAAGGAGACCCAGTACTTC. As protein: CASSLNLLKETQYF.

In regard to this clone: The same CDR3 also results from other DNA sequences found in this sample. The chain is built from TRBV7-9 and TRBJ1-1, with D unresolved. Germline V CDR1 and CDR2: SEHNR, FQNEAQ (reference sequence). V was shortened by 2 bases and J by 5 bases, with 6 bases between the two germline ends. This CDR3 is 12 amino acids long. The CDR3, as DNA: TGTGCCAGCAGCTTAACTATAACTGAAGCTTTCTTT. It encodes CASSLTITEAFF.

This clone was counted many times. J is TRBJ2-5 and V is TRBV28; the D gene is possibly TRBD1 (6 bases). Looked up from germline, CDR1 is MDHEN and CDR2 is SYDVKM. This CDR3 spans 15 amino acids. The V and J ends lost 4 bases and 4 bases respectively, with 16 bases between them. CDR3 residues: CASSYRDTYGETQYF. The CDR3 nucleotides read TGTGCCAGCAGTTACCGGGACACGTATGGAGAGACCCAGTACTTC.

The chain recombines TRBV25-1 with TRBJ1-2; no reliable D call. Trimming removed 4 bases at V and 5 bases at J, with 11 bases between. This CDR3 region has 13 residues. CDR1 is MGHDK and CDR2 is SYGVNS in the germline V gene. Written as DNA, the CDR3 is TGTGCCAGCAGTGCCGGGATTACGTATGGCTACACCTTC. Protein product: CASSAGITYGYTF.

This clone was seen a few times. The V call is TRBV28, the J call TRBJ1-5; 7 bases map to TRBD1. CDR3 length equals 12 residues. Germline V gene lookup returns CDR1 MDHEN and CDR2 SYDVKM. V shed 5 bases, J shed 11 bases, and the junction held 6 bases outside the gene matches. The CDR3 region is CASSALGQAQHF. In DNA, the CDR3 is TGTGCCAGCAGTGCCCTCGGACAGGCCCAGCATTTT.

Only a few counts were recorded for this clone. The sample contains more than one DNA sequence encoding this CDR3. The chain joins TRBV9 to TRBJ1-1; TRBD1 agrees at 8 bases. Trimming at V came to 3 bases and at J to 8 bases, leaving 0 bases not matched to a gene. The CDR3 extends over 11 amino acids. Germline loops: CDR1 SGDLS, CDR2 YYNGEE. CDR3 region: CASSAGGEAFF. CDR3 coding DNA: TGTGCCAGCAGCGCAGGGGGCGAAGCTTTCTTT.

This chain connects TRBV28 to TRBJ2-1, with TRBD1 matching over 9 bases. The CDR3 is made up of 16 amino acids. Trimming removed 4 bases from V and 5 bases from J; junction bases left unmatched: 9. Germline V CDR1 and CDR2: MDHEN, SYDVKM. This CDR3 is CASSSPTGGNNNEQFF. The CDR3 DNA is TGTGCCAGCAGTTCCCCCACAGGGGGCAACAACAATGAGCAGTTCTTC.

Points on this clone: A much larger clone differs by one base, so this may be a read error. The same CDR3 also results from other DNA sequences found in this sample. V gene TRBV7-9 combines with J gene TRBJ1-5; the D is unclear. Germline CDR1 reads SEHNR; CDR2 reads FQNEAQ (reference sequence). V was clipped by 5 bases and J by 2 bases, with 10 bases between them. The CDR3 extends over 14 amino acids. The CDR3 sequence is CASSRGGGNQPQHF. The CDR3 bases are TGTGCCAGCAGCCGGGGAGGTGGCAATCAGCCCCAGCATTTT.

The rearrangement uses TRBV29-1 and TRBJ2-1; maybe TRBD2 (6 bases). V was clipped by 7 bases and J by 5 bases, with 12 bases between them. Germline V gene sequence: CDR1 SQVTM, CDR2 ANQGSEA. The CDR3 extends over 12 amino acids. CDR3 nucleotide sequence: TGCAGCGGCCGGGACTGGAACAATGAGCAGTTCTTC. Its translation: CSGRDWNNEQFF.

With respect to this clone: The same CDR3 also results from other DNA sequences found in this sample. V is TRBV27 and J is TRBJ2-2; 9 bases agree with TRBD2. Trimming took 2 bases from V and 4 from J; bases not matched to a gene: 2. The germline V gene has CDR1 MNHEY and CDR2 SMNVEV (reference sequence). The CDR3 spans 15 residues. CDR3 DNA sequence: TGTGCCAGCAGTTTAGGCGGGAGGGGCACCGGGGAGCTGTTTTTT. It is translated as CASSLGGRGTGELFF.

The V gene is TRBV5-1, the J gene TRBJ2-2; maybe TRBD1 (5 bases). Germline V CDR1 and CDR2: SGHRS, YFSETQ. This CDR3 is 15 amino acids long. Between the trimmed V and J ends, which lost 1 base and 4 bases, there was a span of 11 bases. CDR3 nucleotide sequence: TGCGCCAGCAGCTTGTCAGGGTTGGGCACCGGGGAGCTGTTTTTT. It codes for CASSLSGLGTGELFF.

The V gene is TRBV6-1, the J gene TRBJ1-5, with 10 bases lining up with TRBD1. Germline assignment: CDR1 MNHNS and CDR2 SASEGT. This CDR3 spans 15 amino acids. V shed 6 bases, J shed 6 bases, and the junction held 8 bases outside the gene matches. Written as DNA, the CDR3 is TGTGCCAGCAGCGTGACAGGGGGCGGCTCTCAGCCCCAGCATTTT. It specifies CASSVTGGGSQPQHF.

This clone showed up just once. Within the sample, other DNA sequences also encode this same CDR3. The rearrangement links TRBV20-1 to TRBJ2-3, with D unresolved. Trimming took 3 bases from V and 6 from J, leaving 7 bases between them. The length of the CDR3 is 11 residues. The V gene's germline CDR1 is DFQATT and CDR2 SNEGSKA (reference sequence). The CDR3 DNA reads as TGCAGTGCTAGGCCCCTCGATACGCAGTATTTT. It encodes CSARPLDTQYF.

The genes are TRBV7-9 and TRBJ1-1, with TRBD1 as a possible D gene (6 bases). The germline V and J ends were trimmed by 6 bases and 0 bases, with 11 bases remaining between them. This CDR3 spans 14 amino acids. Per the germline V gene, CDR1 is SEHNR and CDR2 is FQNEAQ (reference sequence). CDR3 DNA: TGTGCCAGCAGGGCAGACAGGATGAACACTGAAGCTTTCTTT. Translating it yields CASRADRMNTEAFF.

V is TRBV11-2 and J is TRBJ2-6; D gene ambiguous. The germline V gene encodes CDR1 SGHAT and CDR2 FQNNGV. The CDR3 totals 15 residues. Deletions cut 2 bases from V and 2 bases from J, with 7 bases between. CDR3 sequence reads: CASSLRTTGANVLTF. For the CDR3, the DNA is TGTGCCAGCAGCTTACGGACGACTGGGGCCAACGTCCTGACTTTC.

The rearrangement links TRBV7-9 to TRBJ1-3; perhaps TRBD1 as D (6 bases). This CDR3 is built from 13 residues. Germline assignment: CDR1 SEHNR and CDR2 FQNEAQ (reference sequence). The germline V and J ends were trimmed by 5 bases and 5 bases, with 10 bases remaining between them. Here the CDR3 DNA reads TGTGCCAGCAGCCCGCAGGGGAGAAACACCATATATTTT. Its protein product is CASSPQGRNTIYF.

The chain combines TRBV28 with TRBJ1-2, with 10 nucleotides matching TRBD1. The V gene's germline CDR1 is MDHEN and CDR2 SYDVKM. The CDR3 covers 13 residues. The ends lost 6 bases at V and 4 bases at J; junction bases unmatched: 2. CDR3 in DNA: TGTGCCAGCAGGGGGACAGGGGCCTATGGCTACACCTTC. It encodes CASRGTGAYGYTF.

This rearrangement joins TRBV4-2 to TRBJ2-4; 7 positions match TRBD2. The length of the CDR3 is 15 residues. CDR1 LGHNA and CDR2 YNFKEQ come from the germline V gene. J was trimmed by 8 bases and V by 0 bases; bases with no gene match: 7. CDR3 region: CASSQDWREGDIQYF. DNA of the CDR3: TGTGCCAGCAGCCAAGATTGGAGGGAGGGAGACATTCAGTACTTC.

The V call is TRBV20-1, the J call TRBJ2-5; no clear D gene. This CDR3 region has 10 residues. Germline CDR1 reads DFQATT; CDR2 reads SNEGSKA (reference sequence). Between the trimmed V and J ends, which lost 6 bases and 10 bases, there was a span of 12 bases. CDR3 sequence (DNA): TGCAGTGCCCCTAGGTCGGGCCAGTACTTC. Residues: CSAPRSGQYF.

This clone was detected a few times. Other DNA sequences in this sample translate to the same CDR3. The J gene is TRBJ2-3, the V gene TRBV7-2; D unclear. V was clipped by 2 bases and J by 5 bases, with 5 bases between them. The CDR3 loop spans 12 amino acids. CDR1 SGHTA and CDR2 FQGNSA come from the germline V gene. CDR3 sequence reads: CASSLSGDTQYF. CDR3 nucleotides: TGTGCCAGCAGCTTATCAGGAGATACGCAGTATTTT.

This clone was counted once. The rearrangement links TRBV7-9 to TRBJ1-1; D gene unclear. V was clipped by 5 bases and J by 1 base, with 14 bases between them. In germline, CDR1 is SEHNR, CDR2 FQNEAQ (reference sequence). CDR3 length: 15 residues. CDR3 amino acids: CASSPRRGKNTEAFF. The CDR3 nucleotides read TGTGCCAGCAGCCCTAGACGGGGAAAGAACACTGAAGCTTTCTTT. Full variable domain (missing parts from reference TRBV7-9 and TRBJ1-1): DTGVSQNPRHKITKRGQNVTFRCDPISEHNRLYWYRQTLGQGPEFLTYFQNEAQLEKSRLLSDRFSAERPKGSFSTLEIQRTEQGDSAMYLCASSPRRGKNTEAFFGQGTRLTVV.

This chain joins TRBV14 and TRBJ2-1; no clear D. The CDR3 consists of 13 residues. V was pared by 1 base and J by 3 bases, with 4 bases between. In germline, CDR1 is SGHDN, CDR2 FVKESK. CDR3 sequence reads: CASSQAYYNEQFF. CDR3 DNA: TGTGCCAGCAGCCAAGCCTACTACAATGAGCAGTTCTTC.